The 9 T cell receptor beta chains below come from one sample, sequenced in a study of blood T cell repertoires in COVID-19. TCRdb keeps only in-frame clones here, not all; method: immunoSEQ multiplex PCR. The sample consists of around 72,000 clones, 75% to 95% of them appearing once. The sample comprised peripheral blood. These receptors all stem from a human donor with active COVID-19. The donor label of this sample is uncertain.

The chain employs TRBV24-1 and TRBJ2-2, with D perhaps TRBD2 (6 bases). V lost 0 bases and J 0 bases, leaving 10 bases between the germline ends. Germline V gives CDR1 KGHDR, CDR2 SFDVKD. The CDR3 has 17 amino acids. CDR3 in amino acids: CATSDLSEGSNTGELFF. CDR3 sequence (DNA): TGTGCCACCAGTGATTTGTCGGAGGGATCGAACACCGGGGAGCTGTTTTTT.

The chain joins TRBV19 to TRBJ1-1; D may be TRBD1 (5 bases). Germline V gene data show CDR1 as LNHDA and CDR2 as SQIVND (reference sequence). The CDR3 consists of 14 residues. V was trimmed by 6 bases and J by 1 base, leaving 12 bases between them. CDR3 sequence (DNA): TGTGCCAGTAGCCCAAACGGACAGAACACTGAAGCTTTCTTT. It translates to CASSPNGQNTEAFF.

The CDR3, as DNA: TGTGCCAGCAGTTTAGGAGGGGCTTCGGGGTTGGGGAATCAGCCCCAGCATTTT. Its translation is CASSLGGASGLGNQPQHF. The chain joins TRBV28 to TRBJ1-5, with a tentative D call TRBD1 (5 bases). Deletions cut 2 bases from V and 4 bases from J, with 21 bases between. Germline values: CDR1 MDHEN, CDR2 SYDVKM. This CDR3 comprises 18 residues.

J is TRBJ2-1 and V is TRBV30; 8 bases line up with TRBD2. Looked up from germline, CDR1 is GTSNPN and CDR2 is SVGIG (reference sequence). V shed 5 bases, J shed 4 bases, and the junction held 4 bases outside the gene matches. This CDR3 spans 13 amino acids. CDR3 amino acids: CAWAGTRYNEQFF. The CDR3 DNA reads TGTGCCTGGGCCGGGACTAGATACAATGAGCAGTTCTTC.

The V call is TRBV5-6, the J call TRBJ1-4; D gene unclear. CDR1 is SGHDT and CDR2 is YYEEEE in the germline V gene. The length of the CDR3 is 15 residues. Trimming cost V 0 bases and J 5 bases, with 11 bases left between them. The CDR3 is CASSLAGYRNEKLFF. CDR3 in DNA: TGTGCCAGCAGCTTGGCCGGTTACAGAAATGAAAAACTGTTTTTT.

This CDR3 reads CASSSGLAGVTDTQYF. The CDR3 region has the DNA TGTGCCAGCAGCTCGGGACTAGCGGGAGTTACAGATACGCAGTATTTT. V gene TRBV9 combines with J gene TRBJ2-3; TRBD2 matches 14 bases. The junction had 4 bases not matched to a gene; V was cut back by 4 bases and J by 3 bases. The germline gives CDR1 SGDLS, CDR2 YYNGEE. This CDR3 region has 16 residues.

The V call is TRBV4-1, the J call TRBJ2-7; tentatively, D is TRBD2 (6 bases). V was shortened by 1 base and J by 3 bases, with 13 bases between the two germline ends. Germline values: CDR1 MGHRA, CDR2 YSYEKL. The CDR3 has 15 amino acids. CDR3 bases: TGCGCCAGCAGCCAAGCCCCGGGACTCCTCTACGAGCAGTACTTC. This translates into CASSQAPGLLYEQYF.

The chain is built from TRBV10-1 and TRBJ2-7; 7 bases are a match to TRBD1. This CDR3 contains 14 residues. V gave up 2 bases and J gave up 5 bases; unmatched junction bases: 6. Germline CDR1 and CDR2: WNHNN and SYGVQD (reference sequence). The CDR3 region has the DNA TGCGCCAGCAGTGAGACAGGGGTGGGGCACGAGCAGTACTTC. Amino acid sequence: CASSETGVGHEQYF.

The chain recombines TRBV3-1 (or the pseudogene TRBV3-2) with TRBJ1-2; no firm D call. CDR3 length: 14 amino acids. CDR1 and CDR2 (germline): LGHDT, YNNKEL (reference sequence). The V gene lost 1 base and the J gene lost 7 bases, with 13 bases spanning the gap. The CDR3 region has the DNA TGTGCCAGCAGCCAAGGACCTTGGCGGTCTGGCTACACCTTC. Translated: CASSQGPWRSGYTF.